The sequence of this T cell receptor (beta chain) was determined in a study of beta chain features in type 1 diabetes. It was via CD45RO/CCR7/CD25/CD127/CD95/CD27 that CD4+ naive, central memory, regulatory and stem cell-like memory cells were sorted. The study reverse transcribed the entire isolated RNA, so it sequenced expressed TCRB transcripts. Here immunoSEQ multiplex PCR was the method, and the copy in TCRdb shows in-frame clones only, minus some. Among 680,000 or so clones listed, 13% were seen once. Study-wide findings and caveats: Type 1 diabetes patients showed a moderate but significant shortening of TCRB CDR3s in all four CD4+ subsets. In type 1 diabetes patients, VDJ junctions had fewer insertions; deletions at these junctions were more frequent.

This clone was seen a handful of times. Its target is not known. Germline CDR1 and CDR2: GTSNPN and SVGIG (reference sequence). V dropped 1 base and J dropped 1; count of bases not matched to a gene: 3. This CDR3 has 14 residues. The sequenced material came from naive CD4+ T cells from blood. This chain uses TRBV30 with TRBJ2-7; 8 bases line up with TRBD2. The clonotype originates from a man aged 18-30 years with type 1 diabetes. The chain's CDR3 is CAWSGGGGSYEQYF. As DNA, the CDR3 is TGTGCCTGGAGTGGAGGCGGGGGGTCCTACGAGCAGTACTTC.